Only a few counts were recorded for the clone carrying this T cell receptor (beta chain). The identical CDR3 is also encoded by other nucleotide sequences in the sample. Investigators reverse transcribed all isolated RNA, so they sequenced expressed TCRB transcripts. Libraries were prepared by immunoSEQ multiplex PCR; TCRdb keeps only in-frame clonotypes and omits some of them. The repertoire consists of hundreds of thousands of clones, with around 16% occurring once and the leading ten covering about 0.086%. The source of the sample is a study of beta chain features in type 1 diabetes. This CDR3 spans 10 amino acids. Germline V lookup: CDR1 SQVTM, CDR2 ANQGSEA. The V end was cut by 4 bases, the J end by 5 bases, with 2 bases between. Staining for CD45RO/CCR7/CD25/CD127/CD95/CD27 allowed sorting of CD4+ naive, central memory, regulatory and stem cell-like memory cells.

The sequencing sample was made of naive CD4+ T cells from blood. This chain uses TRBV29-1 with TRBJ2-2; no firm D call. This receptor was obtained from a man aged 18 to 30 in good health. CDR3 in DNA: TGCAGCGTTGGGACCGGGGAGCTGTTTTTT. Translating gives CSVGTGELFF.